This passage covers 29 T cell receptor beta chains from one sample sequenced in a study of blood T cell repertoires in COVID-19 (dated by TCRdb to about 2020). The method was the immunoSEQ multiplex PCR assay. TCRdb carries this immuneACCESS record with in-frame sequences only. Its versions omit some clonotypes, under half of them owing to an unresolved V gene in the studies checked, with the rest unexplained. The sample has 35,000 to 45,000 clones on record, 86% of them singletons. Around 60% of the sample lies in the top ten. The specimen sequenced was peripheral blood. These receptors came from a man between 70 and 80 years old with acute or convalescent COVID-19.

The chain uses TRBV6-5 and TRBJ1-6; 9 bases map to TRBD1. The CDR3 length is 14 residues. Germline V gene data show CDR1 as MNHEY and CDR2 as SVGAGI. Germline trimming cut 5 bases from V and 8 bases from J; bases unmatched to any gene: 4. The CDR3, as DNA: TGTGCCAGCAGTCCGGGACAGGGCTATTCACCCCTCCACTTT. This codes for CASSPGQGYSPLHF.

The genes are TRBV25-1 and TRBJ1-1; no clear D. This CDR3 has 11 amino acids. V was cut by 7 bases and J by 5 bases, with 8 bases left in between. Germline V gives CDR1 MGHDK, CDR2 SYGVNS. DNA of the CDR3: TGTGCCAGCAAGGGAGGGACTGAAGCTTTCTTT. It encodes CASKGGTEAFF.

This chain links TRBV7-2 with TRBJ1-4; possibly TRBD1 for D (6 bases). The V gene lost 10 bases and the J gene lost 4 bases, with 16 bases spanning the gap. This CDR3 has 14 residues. Germline CDR1 SGHTA, CDR2 FQGNSA. CDR3 in DNA: TGTGCCATATCCCAGGGGTCCTTTAATGAAAAACTGTTTTTT. Protein: CAISQGSFNEKLFF.

This chain connects TRBV5-4 to TRBJ2-6; D is possibly TRBD1 (5 bases). Deletions cut 5 bases from V and 0 bases from J, with 12 bases between. Germline CDR1 and CDR2: SGHNT and YYREEE (reference sequence). This CDR3 has 16 residues. CDR3 amino acids: CASRVGAASGANVLTF. CDR3 in DNA: TGTGCCAGCAGGGTTGGGGCCGCCTCTGGGGCCAACGTCCTGACTTTC.

This sequence joins TRBV3-1 (or the pseudogene TRBV3-2) and TRBJ2-3, with 11 bases aligning to TRBD2. This CDR3 is 15 amino acids long. From germline, CDR1 is LGHDT and CDR2 YNNKEL (reference sequence). V lost 4 bases, J lost 4 bases, and 4 bases stayed unmatched. In nucleotides, the CDR3 is TGTGCCAGCAGCCTTTCGGGACTAGCGGCAGATACGCAGTATTTT. Protein: CASSLSGLAADTQYF.

J is TRBJ1-5 and V is TRBV28, with 8 bases aligning to TRBD1. This CDR3 comprises 11 residues. V lost 8 bases and J lost 13; bases outside the gene matches: 7. Germline V CDR1 and CDR2: MDHEN, SYDVKM. The chain's CDR3 is CASRYRGAQHF. CDR3 nucleotide sequence: TGTGCCAGCCGTTACAGGGGGGCTCAGCATTTT.

The chain has TRBV3-1 (or the pseudogene TRBV3-2) and TRBJ1-6, with D possibly TRBD1 on 6 matching bases. This CDR3 region has 15 residues. Trimming took off 3 bases at V and 5 bases at J, with 11 bases between the two ends. Germline V gives CDR1 LGHDT, CDR2 YNNKEL (reference sequence). The CDR3 loop is CASSQGTGNNSPLHF. The CDR3 DNA reads TGTGCCAGCAGCCAGGGTACAGGGAATAATTCACCCCTCCACTTT.

The V call is TRBV6-2 or TRBV6-3, the J call TRBJ1-6; D uncertain. This CDR3 spans 14 amino acids. V lost 6 bases and J lost 0, with 6 bases in between. Per germline, CDR1 MNHEY and CDR2 SVGEGT. In DNA form, the CDR3 reads TGTGCCAGCAGCGATAGCTCCTATAATTCACCCCTCCACTTT. As protein: CASSDSSYNSPLHF.

The V and J genes are TRBV2 and TRBJ1-5, with TRBD1 identical over 9 bases. The CDR3 has 17 residues. The J segment lost 0 bases and the V segment lost 4 bases, leaving 7 bases of the junction unmatched. CDR1 and CDR2 (germline): SNHLY, FYNNEI. The CDR3 DNA reads TGTGCCAGCAGTGGCGGGACAGGGCAATATAGCAATCAGCCCCAGCATTTT. Protein product: CASSGGTGQYSNQPQHF.

This sequence joins TRBV6-2 or TRBV6-3 and TRBJ2-1, with 13 bases identical to TRBD2. V lost 4 bases, J lost 9 bases, and 6 bases stayed unmatched. This CDR3 is built from 15 residues. In germline, CDR1 is MNHEY, CDR2 SVGEGT. In nucleotides, the CDR3 is TGTGCCAGCAGTTTGACTAGCGGGGGGTATAGTGAGCAGTTCTTC. Its translation is CASSLTSGGYSEQFF.

The V gene is TRBV5-1, the J gene TRBJ1-1; no definite D call. CDR3 length: 13 residues. The V and J ends lost 5 bases and 0 bases respectively, with 8 bases between them. Germline values: CDR1 SGHRS, CDR2 YFSETQ. CDR3 loop: CASRRLLNTEAFF. The CDR3 nucleotides are TGCGCCAGCAGGAGACTCTTGAACACTGAAGCTTTCTTT.

The J gene is TRBJ1-2, the V gene TRBV7-2; no clear D. The CDR3 is made up of 14 amino acids. CDR1 is SGHTA and CDR2 is FQGNSA in the germline V gene. The V and J ends lost 1 base and 3 bases respectively, with 9 bases between them. CDR3 protein: CASSLEAGHYGYTF. CDR3 sequence (DNA): TGTGCCAGCAGCTTAGAGGCAGGCCACTATGGCTACACCTTC. Filled out from reference TRBV7-2 and TRBJ1-2, the complete variable domain reads GAGVSQSPSNKVTEKGKDVELRCDPISGHTALYWYRQSLGQGLEFLIYFQGNSAPDKSGLPSDRFSAERTGGSVSTLTIQRTQQEDSAVYLCASSLEAGHYGYTFGSGTRLTVV.

The chain joins TRBV24-1 to TRBJ2-1; a weak D match, TRBD2 (6 bases). The CDR3 is 14 amino acids. Germline values: CDR1 KGHDR, CDR2 SFDVKD. V gave up 7 bases and J gave up 5 bases, with 14 bases separating them. CDR3 DNA sequence: TGTGCCACCAGAGGGGACTTTACAGACAATGAGCAGTTCTTC. Residues: CATRGDFTDNEQFF.

The V call is TRBV9, the J call TRBJ2-1, with 11 bases matching TRBD2. V was pared by 4 bases and J by 2 bases, with 2 bases of the junction left unmatched. The CDR3 totals 15 residues. The germline V gene encodes CDR1 SGDLS and CDR2 YYNGEE. This CDR3 reads CASSLAGGPYNEQFF. The CDR3 coding sequence is TGTGCCAGCAGCCTAGCGGGAGGACCCTACAATGAGCAGTTCTTC. The full variable domain, in which reference TRBV9 and TRBJ2-1 provide the parts outside the CDR3, is DSGVTQTPKHLITATGQRVTLRCSPRSGDLSVYWYQQSLDQGLQFLIQYYNGEERAKGNILERFSAQQFPDLHSELNLSSLELGDSALYFCASSLAGGPYNEQFFGPGTRLTVL.

At least ten counts were recorded for this clone. The chain links TRBV14 to TRBJ2-7; possible D gene TRBD1, 5 bases. From germline, CDR1 is SGHDN and CDR2 FVKESK. The V end lost 0 bases, the J end lost 4 bases, and 13 bases lay between the germline ends. The CDR3 contains 15 residues. Written as DNA, the CDR3 is TGTGCCAGCAGCCAAGATACCAGGGCCGGATACGAGCAGTACTTC. Translation: CASSQDTRAGYEQYF.

The rearrangement joins TRBV7-3 to TRBJ2-1; 12 bases map to TRBD2. CDR3 size: 18 residues. Germline values: CDR1 SGHTA, CDR2 FQGTGA. J was trimmed by 0 bases and V by 5 bases; bases with no gene match: 8. CDR3 coding DNA: TGTGCCAGCAGCGGACTAGCGGGAAGGGTTAGCTCCTACAATGAGCAGTTCTTC. It specifies CASSGLAGRVSSYNEQFF.

This sequence joins TRBV6-5 and TRBJ1-3; possible D gene TRBD1, 5 bases. V lost 10 bases and J lost 0, with 10 bases in between. CDR3 length equals 13 residues. Germline CDR1 MNHEY, CDR2 SVGAGI. As DNA, the CDR3 is TGTGCCATCGGGGGACGCTCTGGAAACACCATATATTTT. Residues: CAIGGRSGNTIYF.

This clone was observed a handful of times. This rearrangement joins TRBV28 to TRBJ2-7; D is unresolved. Germline CDR1 reads MDHEN; CDR2 reads SYDVKM. CDR3 length: 14 residues. Trimming removed 8 bases at V and 6 bases at J, with 20 bases between. This CDR3 is CASRDSRSIREQYF. The CDR3 bases are TGTGCCAGCCGAGACTCCCGTTCTATACGCGAGCAGTACTTC.

The chain couples TRBV27 to TRBJ1-6; 10 nucleotides line up with TRBD1. This CDR3 is 17 amino acids long. Germline values: CDR1 MNHEY, CDR2 SMNVEV (reference sequence). Losses at the gene ends were 3 bases for V and 7 bases for J; bases not matched to a gene: 9. The CDR3 DNA sequence: TGTGCCAGCAGTTTGGACAGGGGGGACTTAAAGAATTCACCCCTCCACTTT. This sequence encodes CASSLDRGDLKNSPLHF.

This chain uses TRBV5-1 with TRBJ1-2; 7 nucleotides line up with TRBD1. CDR3 length: 17 residues. Trimming at V came to 4 bases and at J to 4 bases, leaving 16 bases not matched to a gene. Germline V gene data show CDR1 as SGHRS and CDR2 as YFSETQ. The CDR3 coding sequence is TGCGCCAGCAGCCCCTTAGGGCGCCCGGGACAGACCTATGGCTACACCTTC. This encodes CASSPLGRPGQTYGYTF.

This clone showed up just a few times. The rearrangement links TRBV4-1 to TRBJ2-3, with 14 bases lining up with TRBD2. Germline V gives CDR1 MGHRA, CDR2 YSYEKL. V lost 1 base and J lost 5; bases outside the gene matches: 5. The CDR3 covers 17 residues. CDR3 amino acids: CASSQVGTSGREDTQYF. For the CDR3, the DNA is TGCGCCAGCAGCCAAGTAGGGACTAGCGGGAGAGAAGATACGCAGTATTTT.

The chain has TRBV3-1 (or the pseudogene TRBV3-2) and TRBJ1-4; D unresolved. The V end lost 4 bases, the J end lost 8 bases, and 14 bases lay between the germline ends. Germline V gene sequence: CDR1 LGHDT, CDR2 YNNKEL (reference sequence). The length of the CDR3 is 14 residues. CDR3 protein: CASSPRSTREKLFF. The DNA of the CDR3 is TGTGCCAGCAGCCCCCGTAGCACCCGGGAAAAACTGTTTTTT.

The sample holds a few counts of this clone. The chain recombines TRBV5-5 with TRBJ2-3, with TRBD2 matching 12 bases. V dropped 4 bases and J dropped 0; count of bases not matched to a gene: 6. The germline gives CDR1 SGHKS, CDR2 YYEKEE (reference sequence). CDR3 length equals 17 residues. This CDR3 is CASSRGLAGSSTDTQYF. CDR3 nucleotide sequence: TGTGCCAGCAGCCGGGGACTAGCGGGTTCTAGCACAGATACGCAGTATTTT. Together with reference TRBV5-5 and TRBJ2-3, the CDR3 gives the full variable domain: DAGVTQSPTHLIKTRGQQVTLRCSPISGHKSVSWYQQVLGQGPQFIFQYYEKEERGRGNFPDRFSARQFPNYSSELNVNALLLGDSALYLCASSRGLAGSSTDTQYFGPGTRLTVL.

J is TRBJ1-2 and V is TRBV18, with D unclear. The germline V gene has CDR1 KGHSH and CDR2 LQKENI. V was clipped by 0 bases and J by 5 bases, with 10 bases between them. This CDR3 has 14 amino acids. CDR3 coding DNA: TGTGCCAGCTCACCACCGAGCGACGCGTATGGCTACACCTTC. This codes for CASSPPSDAYGYTF.

The J gene is TRBJ1-2, the V gene TRBV6-5; D is uncertain. V was cut by 0 bases and J by 3 bases, with 11 bases left in between. CDR1 is MNHEY and CDR2 is SVGAGI in the germline V gene. The CDR3 consists of 15 residues. CDR3 sequence (DNA): TGTGCCAGCAGTTACTCTCCCCCGGGAGACTATGGCTACACCTTC. Translation gives CASSYSPPGDYGYTF.

The V and J genes are TRBV29-1 and TRBJ1-4, with D perhaps matching TRBD1 (6 bases). Trimming left V 5 bases short and J 2 bases short, with 12 bases between. The CDR3 loop spans 14 amino acids. Per the germline V gene, CDR1 is SQVTM and CDR2 is ANQGSEA. CDR3 nucleotide sequence: TGCAGCGTTCGTAGGGGGTCCACTAATGAAAAACTGTTTTTT. This codes for CSVRRGSTNEKLFF.

Only one count was recorded for this clone. The rearrangement links TRBV5-6 to TRBJ1-2, with TRBD1 identical over 9 bases. In germline, CDR1 is SGHDT, CDR2 YYEEEE. The CDR3 covers 15 residues. J lost 4 bases, V lost 4 bases, and 8 bases had no gene match. Here the CDR3 reads CASSEGQGTVYGYTF. DNA of the CDR3: TGTGCCAGCAGCGAGGGACAGGGAACGGTCTATGGCTACACCTTC.

The V gene is TRBV12-3 or TRBV12-4, the J gene TRBJ1-5; D remains ambiguous. The CDR3 is 12 residues long. V was shortened by 6 bases and J by 10 bases, with 13 bases between the two germline ends. CDR3 loop: CASSHQRSPQHF. DNA for the CDR3: TGTGCCAGCAGCCATCAACGGAGTCCCCAGCATTTT.

Regarding this clone: A junction end diverges from the germline sequence, so it may reflect a read error. V gene TRBV12-3 or TRBV12-4 combines with J gene TRBJ2-1; TRBD2 might be the D (6 bases). The CDR3 totals 11 residues. For the CDR3, the DNA is TGTGCCAGCAGTTCTGGCGGACCGGGGGTCTTC. Translation: CASSSGGPGVF.